The 22 T cell receptor beta chains below all came from one sample that was sequenced in a study of shared clonotypes between healthy human individuals. Profiled with immunoSEQ multiplex PCR; TCRdb holds only in-frame clones, not every one. The sample has about 490,000 clones; around 85% are singletons. Material: PBMCs. Receptors originate from a woman in her thirties or forties in good health. Some clones in this sample may be carry-over from other donors' samples.

The gene calls are TRBV4-2 and TRBJ2-1, with D perhaps matching TRBD1 (5 bases). Trimming left V 1 base short and J 8 bases short, with 6 bases between. The CDR3 contains 12 residues. Germline V gene sequence: CDR1 LGHNA, CDR2 YNFKEQ. This CDR3 is CASSQGRDEQFF. In nucleotides, the CDR3 is TGTGCCAGCAGCCAAGGCAGGGATGAGCAGTTCTTC.

The chain carries TRBV29-1 and TRBJ2-2; 7 bases match TRBD1. The germline CDR1 and CDR2 sequences are SQVTM and ANQGSEA. CDR3 length: 14 residues. CDR3 region: CSAPGTANTGELFF. CDR3 DNA: TGCAGTGCACCCGGGACAGCGAACACCGGGGAGCTGTTTTTT.

The rearrangement uses TRBV5-4 and TRBJ2-7; TRBD2 matches at 16 bases. The junction had 4 bases not matched to a gene; V was cut back by 3 bases and J by 1 base. CDR1 SGHNT and CDR2 YYREEE come from the germline V gene (reference sequence). The CDR3 contains 17 residues. In nucleotides, the CDR3 is TGTGCCAGCAGCTCGGCGGGACTAGCGGGAGGGTCCTACGAGCAGTACTTC. This sequence encodes CASSSAGLAGGSYEQYF.

V usage is TRBV9 and J usage is TRBJ2-4; TRBD1 is a possible D gene (5 bases). V was clipped by 0 bases and J by 4 bases, with 8 bases between them. CDR1 and CDR2 (germline): SGDLS, YYNGEE. This CDR3 comprises 14 residues. CDR3: CASSVGPGKNIQYF. The CDR3 nucleotides are TGTGCCAGCAGCGTAGGCCCAGGGAAAAACATTCAGTACTTC.

This chain connects TRBV5-1 to TRBJ2-7; 8 bases are shared with TRBD1. J gave up 1 base and V 2 bases, and 8 bases lay outside the gene matches. The CDR3 loop spans 16 amino acids. Germline V CDR1 and CDR2: SGHRS, YFSETQ. The CDR3 loop reads CASSLTPGQVSYEQYF. The CDR3 DNA sequence: TGCGCCAGCAGCTTAACTCCGGGACAGGTGTCCTACGAGCAGTACTTC.

A single count supports this clone. The chain recombines TRBV6-1 with TRBJ1-1; D unclear. Germline CDR1 and CDR2: MNHNS and SASEGT. The V end lost 2 bases, the J end lost 1 base, and 8 bases lay between the germline ends. The CDR3 length is 14 residues. This chain's CDR3 is CASSEPPTNTEAFF. In nucleotides, the CDR3 is TGTGCCAGCAGTGAACCACCCACGAACACTGAAGCTTTCTTT.

As regards this clone: A far larger clone is one base from this, pointing to a likely read error. The gene calls are TRBV28 and TRBJ1-2; D ambiguous. This CDR3 has 13 amino acids. Deletions cut 5 bases from V and 7 bases from J, with 14 bases between. Germline CDR1 is MDHEN and CDR2 is SYDVKM. The CDR3 spells CASSRIGPGGYTF. Here the CDR3 DNA reads TGTGCCAGCAGTCGGATAGGGCCAGGTGGCTACACCTTC.

There are a few counts of this clone. The V call is TRBV5-6, the J call TRBJ2-3, with D unclear. Trimming shortened V by 4 bases and J by 2 bases, and 20 bases separated the two germline ends. Looked up from germline, CDR1 is SGHDT and CDR2 is YYEEEE. The CDR3 loop spans 17 amino acids. The CDR3 region has the DNA TGTGCCAGCAGCACACATTCCGGGTCTGTCCTCACAGATACGCAGTATTTT. This sequence encodes CASSTHSGSVLTDTQYF.

The chain links TRBV4-3 to TRBJ2-3; TRBD2 agrees at 8 bases. J was trimmed by 0 bases and V by 0 bases; bases with no gene match: 2. CDR1 is LGHNA and CDR2 is YSLEER in the germline V gene. CDR3 length: 16 amino acids. The CDR3 DNA is TGCGCCAGCAGCCAAGAAACTAGCGGAAGCACAGATACGCAGTATTTT. This sequence encodes CASSQETSGSTDTQYF.

Turning to this clone: A far larger clone is a single base away, which makes a read error likely. The same CDR3 also results from other DNA sequences found in this sample. The DNA of the CDR3 is TGTGCCAGCAGTCCCGCCCCTCCAGGGTTGAGTTATGGCTACACATTC. Its protein is CASSPAPPGLSYGYTF. The J gene is TRBJ1-2, the V gene TRBV27; the D gene is possibly TRBD1 (5 bases). The CDR3 has 16 amino acids. CDR1 and CDR2 from the germline V gene are MNHEY and SMNVEV (reference sequence).

This clone was seen a single time. The chain links TRBV27 to TRBJ2-7; D possibly corresponds to TRBD2 (6 bases). The germline V gene encodes CDR1 MNHEY and CDR2 SMNVEV (reference sequence). The CDR3 has 14 amino acids. V was clipped by 8 bases and J by 9 bases, with 23 bases between them. CDR3 amino acids: CASRPRGAKAAQYF. The DNA for the CDR3 is TGTGCCAGCCGCCCCCGCGGGGCTAAAGCGGCGCAGTACTTC.

This sequence joins TRBV4-3 and TRBJ2-1, with 10 bases identical to TRBD2. CDR1 LGHNA and CDR2 YSLEER come from the germline V gene. The CDR3 sequence is 18 residues long. Trimming cost V 0 bases and J 2 bases; bases outside gene matches: 7. The CDR3 here is CASSQELSSGRPYNEQFF. For the CDR3, the DNA is TGCGCCAGCAGCCAAGAGCTTAGTAGCGGGAGGCCCTACAATGAGCAGTTCTTC.

This clone was detected once. The gene calls are TRBV6-6 and TRBJ1-4; TRBD1 aligns across 7 bases. The CDR3 has 14 residues. Germline V lookup: CDR1 MNHNY, CDR2 SVGAGI (reference sequence). Germline trimming cut 5 bases from V and 4 bases from J; bases unmatched to any gene: 4. The CDR3 sequence is CASSNGQDNEKLFF. The CDR3 region has the DNA TGTGCCAGCAGTAACGGACAGGATAATGAAAAACTGTTTTTT.

V gene TRBV10-3 combines with J gene TRBJ1-2, with a weak D call TRBD1 (5 bases). The CDR3 contains 15 residues. Germline V gene sequence: CDR1 ENHRY, CDR2 SYGVKD. V was trimmed by 3 bases and J by 1 base, leaving 12 bases between them. The CDR3 loop is CAISDFGGNNYGYTF. CDR3 DNA: TGTGCCATCAGTGACTTCGGGGGAAATAACTATGGCTACACCTTC.

On this clone: This likely came from a read error, as a far larger clone is one base away. The sample holds other DNA sequences that translate to the same CDR3. CDR3 loop: CASRLYPRGRYSGNTIYF. The CDR3 region has the DNA TGCGCCAGCAGGCTATACCCTAGAGGACGGTACTCCGGAAACACCATATATTTT. The V and J genes are TRBV5-1 and TRBJ1-3; D uncertain. V gave up 5 bases and J gave up 4 bases, with 25 bases separating them. Germline values: CDR1 SGHRS, CDR2 YFSETQ. The CDR3 length is 18 residues.

This clone was detected only once. The chain combines TRBV7-2 with TRBJ2-7; D is undetermined. Trimming removed 1 base from V and 2 bases from J, with 9 bases in between. The germline CDR1 and CDR2 sequences are SGHTA and FQGNSA. CDR3 length: 14 amino acids. CDR3 coding DNA: TGTGCCAGCAGCTTAGTCGACGGCCCCTACGAGCAGTACTTC. It yields the protein CASSLVDGPYEQYF.

This sequence joins TRBV7-2 and TRBJ1-1; D is uncertain. Germline assignment: CDR1 SGHTA and CDR2 FQGNSA. The CDR3 runs 15 residues. Trimming pared 0 bases from V and 5 bases from J, leaving 13 bases between. As DNA, the CDR3 is TGTGCCAGCAGCTTAGCCTTGGTTGGGAGGACTGAAGCTTTCTTT. It specifies CASSLALVGRTEAFF. The full variable domain, rest sourced from reference TRBV7-2 and TRBJ1-1, is GAGVSQSPSNKVTEKGKDVELRCDPISGHTALYWYRQSLGQGLEFLIYFQGNSAPDKSGLPSDRFSAERTGGSVSTLTIQRTQQEDSAVYLCASSLALVGRTEAFFGQGTRLTVV.

The gene calls are TRBV18 and TRBJ2-1, with 10 bases identical to TRBD2. Unmatched junction bases numbered 3, after V lost 2 bases and J lost 2 bases. Germline CDR1 is KGHSH and CDR2 is LQKENI. The CDR3 contains 16 residues. The CDR3 reads CASSPSSGRAYNEQFF. CDR3 nucleotide sequence: TGTGCCAGCTCACCATCGAGCGGGAGGGCCTACAATGAGCAGTTCTTC. Drawing the rest from reference TRBV18 and TRBJ2-1, the complete variable domain is NAGVMQNPRHLVRRRGQEARLRCSPMKGHSHVYWYRQLPEEGLKFMVYLQKENIIDESGMPKERFSAEFPKEGPSILRIQQVVRGDSAAYFCASSPSSGRAYNEQFFGPGTRLTVL.

This clone has a single count. Other nucleotide sequences in the sample specify the same CDR3. J is TRBJ1-5 and V is TRBV6-5, with no clear D. The J call could be wrong; TRBJ2-3 is a better fit for the DNA end. The CDR3 runs to 14 residues. Germline V lookup: CDR1 MNHEY, CDR2 SVGAGI. The CDR3 DNA reads TGTGCCAGCAGCTCCCACTTGCAAGGTCAGCCCCAGTATTTT. Its protein product is CASSSHLQGQPQYF.

This chain uses TRBV5-1 with TRBJ2-1; 8 bases align to TRBD2. V gave up 0 bases and J gave up 5 bases; unmatched junction bases: 7. Germline V gene lookup returns CDR1 SGHRS and CDR2 YFSETQ. The CDR3 sequence is 16 residues long. The CDR3 nucleotides are TGCGCCAGCAGCTTGGGAACTAGCGGAACAAACAATGAGCAGTTCTTC. Translation: CASSLGTSGTNNEQFF. The whole variable domain, filled in from reference TRBV5-1 and TRBJ2-1, reads KAGVTQTPRYLIKTRGQQVTLSCSPISGHRSVSWYQQTPGQGLQFLFEYFSETQRNKGNFPGRFSGRQFSNSRSEMNVSTLELGDSALYLCASSLGTSGTNNEQFFGPGTRLTVL.

This chain joins TRBV7-6 and TRBJ2-1; 8 bases agree with TRBD2. CDR3 length equals 16 residues. The trim removed 4 bases at V and 8 bases at J, leaving 13 bases unmatched. Germline-derived CDR1 and CDR2 are SGHVS and FNYEAQ. CDR3 in DNA: TGTGCCAGCAGCTCGAGAACTAGCGGTAATAGGGATGAGCAGTTCTTC. This codes for CASSSRTSGNRDEQFF.

As to this clone: A far larger clone lies a single base away; this is likely a read error. Other nucleotide sequences from this sample produce the same CDR3. The chain links TRBV5-4 to TRBJ1-1; D perhaps matches TRBD1 (5 bases). The CDR3 consists of 16 residues. The germline gives CDR1 SGHNT, CDR2 YYREEE (reference sequence). V was shortened by 3 bases and J by 0 bases, with 15 bases between the two germline ends. The CDR3 sequence: CASSWGTGPLNTEAFF. The CDR3 nucleotides read TGTGCCAGCAGCTGGGGGACGGGGCCCTTGAACACTGAAGCTTTCTTT.